Listed here are 10 T cell receptor beta chains from one sample, sequenced in a study of cytomegalovirus exposure and HLA in healthy donors. 60 Vbeta and 13 Jbeta primers were used in PCR. Assay: immunoSEQ multiplex PCR; the TCRdb copy retains only in-frame clones and omits some. Of under 150,000 clones in the sample, about 79% were seen once. The specimen was PBMCs. The receptors derive from a woman aged 18-29 years in good health and CMV-seronegative.

V usage is TRBV28 and J usage is TRBJ2-1, with 10 bases lining up with TRBD1. V trimming: 6 bases; J trimming: 3 bases; junction bases outside the gene matches: 5. The CDR3 has 15 residues. Germline loops: CDR1 MDHEN, CDR2 SYDVKM. In DNA form, the CDR3 reads TGTGCCAGCAGCCTAGGGACAGGGGACTACAATGAGCAGTTCTTC. Encoded protein: CASSLGTGDYNEQFF. Full variable domain (missing parts from reference TRBV28 and TRBJ2-1): DVKVTQSSRYLVKRTGEKVFLECVQDMDHENMFWYRQDPGLGLRLIYFSYDVKMKEKGDIPEGYSVSREKKERFSLILESASTNQTSMYLCASSLGTGDYNEQFFGPGTRLTVL.

This clone has a single count. The chain couples TRBV29-1 to TRBJ2-3, with D hard to call. Germline V lookup: CDR1 SQVTM, CDR2 ANQGSEA. CDR3 size: 15 residues. V lost 5 bases and J lost 3, with 18 bases in between. The CDR3 here is CSVLDRRSRTDTQYF. CDR3 DNA: TGCAGCGTTCTTGATAGAAGGTCTAGGACAGATACGCAGTATTTT.

The V and J genes are TRBV27 and TRBJ2-2, with D uncertain. V lost 4 bases to trimming and J lost 1 base, with 7 bases between them. Germline V gives CDR1 MNHEY, CDR2 SMNVEV (reference sequence). This CDR3 has 14 amino acids. CDR3 nucleotides: TGTGCCAGCAGTTCAGGAAAGAACACCGGGGAGCTGTTTTTT. It specifies CASSSGKNTGELFF.

The chain is built from TRBV19 and TRBJ1-1; 12 bases agree with TRBD1. The V segment lost 6 bases and the J segment 4 bases; nucleotides outside the gene matches: 3. In germline, CDR1 is LNHDA, CDR2 SQIVND (reference sequence). The CDR3 is made up of 14 amino acids. The CDR3 region has the DNA TGTGCCAGTAGATCGGGACAGGGGGCCACTGAAGCTTTCTTT. Translated: CASRSGQGATEAFF.

The chain uses TRBV5-5 and TRBJ1-1; no definite D call. V was cut by 2 bases and J by 4 bases, with 9 bases left in between. Germline V gives CDR1 SGHKS, CDR2 YYEKEE (reference sequence). The CDR3 consists of 13 residues. The CDR3 region has the DNA TGTGCCAGCAGCTTCCTAGGCGGCACTGAAGCTTTCTTT. It codes for CASSFLGGTEAFF.

The rearrangement uses TRBV6-1 and TRBJ1-5, with 7 bases aligning to TRBD1. The ends lost 6 bases at V and 4 bases at J; junction bases unmatched: 9. CDR1 and CDR2 (germline): MNHNS, SASEGT. The CDR3 is 15 residues long. Here the CDR3 DNA reads TGTGCCAGCAGGGCAGACAGGGTGAGGAATCAGCCCCAGCATTTT. Its protein product is CASRADRVRNQPQHF.

The V and J genes are TRBV18 and TRBJ2-1; TRBD2 is a possible D gene (5 bases). Between the trimmed V and J ends, which lost 4 bases and 2 bases, there was a span of 12 bases. Germline values: CDR1 KGHSH, CDR2 LQKENI. The CDR3 covers 15 residues. CDR3 in DNA: TGTGCCAGCTCACAAGGTGGAGCGGCCTACAATGAGCAGTTCTTC. Protein sequence: CASSQGGAAYNEQFF.

CDR3 sequence (DNA): TGTGCCAGTAGTCCGCCGACAGAGAACACTGAAGCTTTCTTT. It yields the protein CASSPPTENTEAFF. The chain uses TRBV19 and TRBJ1-1; possible D gene TRBD1, 5 bases. The germline gives CDR1 LNHDA, CDR2 SQIVND (reference sequence). V was trimmed by 5 bases and J by 1 base, leaving 11 bases between them. The CDR3 covers 14 residues. The entire variable domain, with the rest obtained from reference TRBV19 and TRBJ1-1, is as follows: DGGITQSPKYLFRKEGQNVTLSCEQNLNHDAMYWYRQDPGQGLRLIYYSQIVNDFQKGDIAEGYSVSREKKESFPLTVTSAQKNPTAFYLCASSPPTENTEAFFGQGTRLTVV.

The V and J genes are TRBV18 and TRBJ1-4, with 7 positions matching TRBD1. This CDR3 has 14 amino acids. Germline V CDR1 and CDR2: KGHSH, LQKENI. The trim removed 6 bases at V and 3 bases at J, leaving 4 bases unmatched. Here the CDR3 DNA reads TGTGCCAGCTCCGCGGGACAGTCTAATGAAAAACTGTTTTTT. Protein: CASSAGQSNEKLFF.

The rearrangement uses TRBV7-6 and TRBJ2-2, with D possibly being TRBD2 (6 bases). Germline CDR1 and CDR2: SGHVS and FNYEAQ. V gave up 5 bases and J gave up 1 base, with 14 bases separating them. The CDR3 extends over 16 amino acids. CDR3 sequence (DNA): TGTGCCAGCAGCGGACCGGGACTTCGGAACACCGGGGAGCTGTTTTTT. This sequence encodes CASSGPGLRNTGELFF.